This T cell receptor (beta chain) was identified during a study of cytomegalovirus exposure and HLA in healthy donors. Study-level information: Genetic ancestry analysis placed about 84% of the 300 to 400 donors that were genotyped in the Caucasian-associated cluster. Findings of the study overall: DRB1 had the most TCR associations and HLA-C the fewest, a later analysis found, with rates varying by HLA locus. Using the classifier, cytomegalovirus status was reportedly diagnosed with high specificity and sensitivity.

PCR primers comprised 60 Vbeta and 13 Jbeta primers. Measured with immunoSEQ multiplex PCR; TCRdb has only the in-frame clones, and not every one. The sample includes about 150,000 clones, 65% to 80% of them seen just once. CDR1 and CDR2 (germline): MNHNY, SVGAGI (reference sequence). The CDR3 covers 14 residues. Remarks on this clone: Its antigen is unknown.

This receptor was identified in a man aged 18 to 30 in good health and CMV-seronegative. V and J are TRBV6-6 and TRBJ2-5, with TRBD1 matching 7 bases. The DNA end is a closer match to TRBJ2-7, so the J assignment may be wrong. Sequenced input: PBMCs. CDR3 in amino acids: CASSYGQAAYEQYF. DNA for the CDR3: TGTGCCAGCAGTTACGGACAGGCCGCGTACGAGCAGTACTTC.